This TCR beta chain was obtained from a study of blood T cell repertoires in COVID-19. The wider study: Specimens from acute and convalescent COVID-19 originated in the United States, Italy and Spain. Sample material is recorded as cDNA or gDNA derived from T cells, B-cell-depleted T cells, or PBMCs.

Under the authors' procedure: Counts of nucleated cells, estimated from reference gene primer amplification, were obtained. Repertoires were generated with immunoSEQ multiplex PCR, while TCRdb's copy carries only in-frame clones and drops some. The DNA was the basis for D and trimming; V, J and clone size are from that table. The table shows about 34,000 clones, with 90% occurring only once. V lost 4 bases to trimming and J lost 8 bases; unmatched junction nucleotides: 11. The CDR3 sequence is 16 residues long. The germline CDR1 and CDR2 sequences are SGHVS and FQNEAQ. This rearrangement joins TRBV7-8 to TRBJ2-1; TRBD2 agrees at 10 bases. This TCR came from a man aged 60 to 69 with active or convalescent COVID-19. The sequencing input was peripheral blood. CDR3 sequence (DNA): TGTGCCAGCAGCTCTACCGGGACTAGCGCTTTCGATGAGCAGTTCTTC. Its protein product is CASSSTGTSAFDEQFF.